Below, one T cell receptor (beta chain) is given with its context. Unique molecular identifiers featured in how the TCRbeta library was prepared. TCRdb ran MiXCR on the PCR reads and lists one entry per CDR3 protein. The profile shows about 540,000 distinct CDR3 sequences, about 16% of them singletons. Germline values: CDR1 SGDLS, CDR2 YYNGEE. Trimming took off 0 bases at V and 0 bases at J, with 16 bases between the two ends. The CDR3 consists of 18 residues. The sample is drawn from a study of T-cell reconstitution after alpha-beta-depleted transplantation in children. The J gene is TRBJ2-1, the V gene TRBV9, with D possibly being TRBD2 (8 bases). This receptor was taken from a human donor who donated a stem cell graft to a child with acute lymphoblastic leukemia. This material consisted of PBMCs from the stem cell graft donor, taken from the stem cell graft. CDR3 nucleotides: TGTGCCAGCAGCGTAGCCAGGGGGGGGACTAGCTCCTACAATGAGCAGTTCTTC. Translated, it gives CASSVARGGTSSYNEQFF.